A selection of T cell receptor beta chains follows, all from one sample in a study of CD8+ T cells in alopecia areata. TCRdb's table, derived via immunoSEQ multiplex PCR, lists solely in-frame clones and lacks some. Here the sample spans 200,000 to 250,000 clones, more than 60% being singletons. Sequenced here: CD4+ T cells sorted from blood, sampled at week 44, from a patient treated with tofacitinib. These receptors were collected from a human donor with alopecia areata. Both conserved end residues are part of each CDR3. D genes are given only for firm matches. For some rows the clone size is stated as once, few or many, or as a class when expanded; others skip it.

D	V	size	J	DNA	CDR3
NA	TRBV10-3	few	TRBJ1-1	TGTGCCATCGGAAAAAATCGGGCTGAAGCTTTCTTT	CAIGKNRAEAFF
TRBD2	TRBV5-1	NA	TRBJ2-3	TGCGCCAGCAGCTGGGGGACTAGCGGCCCAGATACGCAGTATTTT	CASSWGTSGPDTQYF
TRBD2	TRBV5-1	once	TRBJ2-1	TGCGCCAGCAGCTTGTCGGGACTAGCGGCGGGCAATGAGCAGTTCTTC	CASSLSGLAAGNEQFF
NA	TRBV9	NA	TRBJ2-1	TGTGCCAGCAGCGGGGACGGAGCTGAGCAGTTCTTC	CASSGDGAEQFF
TRBD1	TRBV5-1	few	TRBJ1-2	TGCGCCAGCAGCTACCTGGGACAGGGAGAAGGCGGCTACACCTTC	CASSYLGQGEGGYTF
NA	TRBV5-1	NA	TRBJ2-2	TGCGCCAGCAGCTTAACGGGGATCCTCGGCGGGGAGCTGTTTTTT	CASSLTGILGGELFF
TRBD1	TRBV30	once	TRBJ1-2	TGTGCCTGGACCCGGACAGGGGGCAACTATGGCTACACCTTC	CAWTRTGGNYGYTF
NA	TRBV14	few	TRBJ1-2	TGTGCCAGCAGCCAGACGGGGCTGGGGGAAAATGGCTACACCTTC	CASSQTGLGENGYTF
NA	TRBV18	NA	TRBJ2-7	TGTGCCAGCTCACCGCCTGGCCCGATGCCCTACGAGCAGTACTTC	CASSPPGPMPYEQYF
TRBD2	TRBV2	NA	TRBJ2-1	TGTGCCAGCAGTGAGAGGACTAGCGACTCCTACAATGAGCAGTTCTTC	CASSERTSDSYNEQFF
NA	TRBV5-1	NA	TRBJ2-3	TGCGCCAGCAGCCTTCCGGGACTCGAACCGCTAGATACGCAGTATTTT	CASSLPGLEPLDTQYF
TRBD2	TRBV10-3	NA	TRBJ2-3	TGTGCCATCAGTGGGGCCTTAGCGGGGCCCAGCACAGATACGCAGTATTTT	CAISGALAGPSTDTQYF
NA	TRBV2	NA	TRBJ1-5	TGTGCCAGCAAATCTCCGGACATCAATAGCAATCAGCCCCAGCATTTT	CASKSPDINSNQPQHF
NA	TRBV16	NA	TRBJ1-5	TGTGCCAGCAGCCAGGGCAATCAGCCCCAGCATTTT	CASSQGNQPQHF
NA	TRBV30	NA	TRBJ1-1	TGTGCCTGGAAGGGAGGCACTGAAGCTTTCTTT	CAWKGGTEAFF
NA	TRBV7-2	NA	TRBJ2-1	TGTGCCAGCAGCTTACTCTACAATGAGCAGTTCTTC	CASSLLYNEQFF
NA	TRBV2	NA	TRBJ2-3	TGTGCCAGCAGTGAGACCGGGACTGTCGATACGCAGTATTTT	CASSETGTVDTQYF